Listed here are 16 T cell receptor beta chains from one sample, sequenced in a study of T cells in Graves' hyperthyroidism and ophthalmopathy. Authors of the study amplified TCR beta CDR3 regions from RNA transcripts. The TCR CDR3 was amplified in a first-round RT-PCR using the HTBI primer set. MiXCR was run by TCRdb on the multiplex PCR reads, yielding one entry per CDR3 protein. The table records around 450,000 distinct CDR3 sequences, roughly an eighth of them present only once. Sample: blood. The receptors originated from a woman between 18 and 30 years old with Graves' hyperthyroidism.

The V and J genes are TRBV9 and TRBJ1-2; D gene uncertain. The germline gives CDR1 SGDLS, CDR2 YYNGEE. This CDR3 has 14 residues. V shed 4 bases and J shed 8 bases, with 18 bases lying between them. This chain's CDR3 is CASSPRWTGGGYTF. Here the CDR3 DNA reads TGTGCCAGCAGCCCGAGGTGGACGGGAGGGGGCTACACCTTC.

This clonotype has just a few counts. V usage is TRBV7-2 and J usage is TRBJ2-7; D call uncertain. From germline, CDR1 is SGHTA and CDR2 FQGNSA. Trimming shortened V by 3 bases and J by 2 bases, and 5 bases separated the two germline ends. CDR3 size: 12 residues. CDR3 nucleotide sequence: TGTGCCAGCAGCTTCGACCCCTACGAGCAGTACTTC. Its translation is CASSFDPYEQYF.

This clonotype showed up many times. V and J are TRBV28 and TRBJ2-1, with no clear D. The germline CDR1 and CDR2 sequences are MDHEN and SYDVKM. The CDR3 extends over 14 amino acids. Trimming pared 3 bases from V and 4 bases from J, leaving 10 bases between. The CDR3 is CASSFPTSYNEQFF. DNA of the CDR3: TGTGCCAGCAGTTTCCCAACCTCTTACAATGAGCAGTTCTTC.

This clonotype was seen more than once but under ten times. The V gene is TRBV19, the J gene TRBJ2-1; 7 positions match TRBD2. The CDR3 consists of 15 residues. Germline V gene sequence: CDR1 LNHDA, CDR2 SQIVND (reference sequence). With V trimmed by 3 bases and J by 4 bases, 6 bases remained unmatched. In DNA, the CDR3 is TGTGCCAGTAGTATGGGAGCGGGAACTTACAATGAGCAGTTCTTC. Its protein is CASSMGAGTYNEQFF. The full variable domain, completed using reference TRBV19 and TRBJ2-1, is DGGITQSPKYLFRKEGQNVTLSCEQNLNHDAMYWYRQDPGQGLRLIYYSQIVNDFQKGDIAEGYSVSREKKESFPLTVTSAQKNPTAFYLCASSMGAGTYNEQFFGPGTRLTVL.

At least ten counts were recorded for this clonotype. The gene calls are TRBV6-2 or TRBV6-3 and TRBJ2-1, with 9 nucleotides matching TRBD2. V lost 6 bases and J lost 9; bases outside the gene matches: 9. CDR1 is MNHEY and CDR2 is SVGEGT in the germline V gene. The CDR3 totals 14 residues. The CDR3 region is CASRSSGSISEQFF. The CDR3 bases are TGTGCCAGCAGGAGTAGCGGGAGTATCAGTGAGCAGTTCTTC.

This clonotype was seen ten or more times. This chain uses TRBV7-9 with TRBJ2-7; D assignment may be TRBD1 or TRBD2 (6 bases each). The germline gives CDR1 SEHNR, CDR2 FQNEAQ (reference sequence). The CDR3 totals 15 residues. Deletions cut 2 bases from V and 2 bases from J, with 13 bases between. The CDR3 is CASSLLGGTTYEQYF. DNA for the CDR3: TGTGCCAGCAGCTTATTGGGGGGCACTACCTACGAGCAGTACTTC. The full variable domain, in which reference TRBV7-9 and TRBJ2-7 provide the parts outside the CDR3, is DTGVSQNPRHKITKRGQNVTFRCDPISEHNRLYWYRQTLGQGPEFLTYFQNEAQLEKSRLLSDRFSAERPKGSFSTLEIQRTEQGDSAMYLCASSLLGGTTYEQYFGPGTRLTVT.

This clonotype was seen ten or more times. This sequence joins TRBV28 and TRBJ2-3; TRBD2 matches 8 bases. The CDR3 spans 15 residues. Germline V gene sequence: CDR1 MDHEN, CDR2 SYDVKM. V lost 4 bases and J lost 1; bases outside the gene matches: 4. The CDR3 protein is CASSSPGLGTDTQYF. In DNA form, the CDR3 reads TGTGCCAGCAGTTCCCCGGGACTAGGCACAGATACGCAGTATTTT.

This chain links TRBV7-9 with TRBJ1-3; D remains unclear. The length of the CDR3 is 15 residues. V lost 4 bases to trimming and J lost 8 bases, with 18 bases between them. CDR1 and CDR2 from the germline V gene are SEHNR and FQNEAQ (reference sequence). This CDR3 is CASSYLGGPEHTIYF. The CDR3 DNA follows: TGTGCCAGCAGCTACCTCGGAGGGCCGGAACACACCATATATTTT. Complete variable domain (other parts from reference TRBV7-9 and TRBJ1-3): DTGVSQNPRHKITKRGQNVTFRCDPISEHNRLYWYRQTLGQGPEFLTYFQNEAQLEKSRLLSDRFSAERPKGSFSTLEIQRTEQGDSAMYLCASSYLGGPEHTIYFGEGSWLTVV.

Remarks on this clonotype: This could be a read error, since a much larger clone is one nucleotide away. The chain is built from TRBV27 and TRBJ2-7, with D possibly matching TRBD2 (6 bases). CDR1 MNHEY and CDR2 SMNVEV come from the germline V gene (reference sequence). V gave up 8 bases and J gave up 3 bases, with 20 bases separating them. The CDR3 has 15 amino acids. CDR3 nucleotide sequence: TGTGCCAGCGGCCTCCTGGTGGAGGGGAGCTACGAGCAGTACTTC. Encoded protein: CASGLLVEGSYEQYF.

This clonotype was seen many times. V gene TRBV2 combines with J gene TRBJ1-2; D is unresolved. This CDR3 has 14 residues. Trimming took off 6 bases at V and 1 base at J, with 12 bases between the two ends. In germline, CDR1 is SNHLY, CDR2 FYNNEI. The CDR3 sequence: CASRGLAVNYGYTF. CDR3 sequence (DNA): TGTGCCAGCAGGGGCCTTGCGGTTAACTATGGCTACACCTTC.

This clonotype was found many times. The gene calls are TRBV6-1 and TRBJ2-6; D unclear. Germline CDR1 MNHNS, CDR2 SASEGT. V was trimmed by 7 bases and J by 0 bases, leaving 16 bases between them. CDR3 length equals 17 residues. The CDR3 sequence: CASIAPGGRSGANVLTF. CDR3 DNA sequence: TGTGCCAGCATCGCCCCGGGCGGACGCTCTGGGGCCAACGTCCTGACTTTC.

The sample holds many counts of this clonotype. The chain combines TRBV20-1 with TRBJ2-1; D gene uncertain. The V gene lost 3 bases and the J gene lost 7 bases, with 7 bases spanning the gap. CDR1 DFQATT and CDR2 SNEGSKA come from the germline V gene (reference sequence). This CDR3 comprises 11 residues. DNA for the CDR3: TGCAGTGCTAGCCGGGCTAATGAGCAGTTCTTC. As protein: CSASRANEQFF.

The table lists this clonotype with many counts. The chain uses TRBV7-2 and TRBJ2-1, with TRBD2 identical over 7 bases. The CDR3 sequence is 15 residues long. Trimming took 1 base from V and 4 from J; bases not matched to a gene: 4. The germline CDR1 and CDR2 sequences are SGHTA and FQGNSA. In DNA form, the CDR3 reads TGTGCCAGCAGCTTAGTTGCGGGAGTGTACAATGAGCAGTTCTTC. It translates to CASSLVAGVYNEQFF.

About this clonotype itself: At one end the junction does not follow the germline gene, possibly because of a read error. V usage is TRBV11-2 and J usage is TRBJ1-5; unclear D gene. Germline assignment: CDR1 SGHAT and CDR2 FQNNGV. The CDR3 covers 14 residues. The CDR3 loop is CASAKTGMEQLQHF. The CDR3 nucleotides are TGTGCCAGCGCAAAGACGGGGATGGAGCAGCTCCAGCATTTT.

This clonotype was observed at least ten times. The chain joins TRBV11-2 to TRBJ2-7; D possibly uses TRBD1 or TRBD2 (5 bases each). The V gene lost 1 base and the J gene lost 2 bases, with 15 bases spanning the gap. The CDR3 is 16 amino acids. The germline CDR1 and CDR2 sequences are SGHAT and FQNNGV. The CDR3 sequence: CASSLVGPGYTYEQYF. CDR3 nucleotide sequence: TGTGCCAGCAGCTTAGTGGGGCCGGGATACACCTACGAGCAGTACTTC.

This clonotype turned up a few times. The chain is built from TRBV6-2 or TRBV6-3 and TRBJ2-2; D not resolved. This CDR3 is built from 15 residues. Trimming pared 4 bases from V and 6 bases from J, leaving 15 bases between. Germline V gene lookup returns CDR1 MNHEY and CDR2 SVGEGT. In DNA, the CDR3 is TGTGCCAGCAGTTCCCCAGGAAGGTTTTCCGGGGAGCTGTTTTTT. Translated: CASSSPGRFSGELFF.